The 22 T cell receptor beta chains presented below share a single source sample, sequenced in a study of beta chain features in type 1 diabetes. All of the isolated RNA was reverse transcribed, so expressed TCRB transcripts were sequenced. The data were produced by immunoSEQ multiplex PCR, yet TCRdb's version contains in-frame clones alone and is incomplete. This sample yields almost 250,000 clones, of which 13% to 15% are seen a single time; approximately 0.024% belongs to the top ten. The specimen sequenced was naive CD4+ T cells from blood. These receptor sequences come from a woman aged 40 to 50 in good health.

The sample holds a few counts of this clone. The rearrangement uses TRBV18 and TRBJ2-5; 7 bases fit TRBD2. J lost 0 bases, V lost 0 bases, and 16 bases had no gene match. This CDR3 has 20 amino acids. The germline V gene has CDR1 KGHSH and CDR2 LQKENI. The DNA for the CDR3 is TGTGCCAGCTCACCACCCTTATTAGGCGGGGGTCATCTCGACCAAGAGACCCAGTACTTC. This codes for CASSPPLLGGGHLDQETQYF. The whole variable domain, filled in from reference TRBV18 and TRBJ2-5, reads NAGVMQNPRHLVRRRGQEARLRCSPMKGHSHVYWYRQLPEEGLKFMVYLQKENIIDESGMPKERFSAEFPKEGPSILRIQQVVRGDSAAYFCASSPPLLGGGHLDQETQYFGPGTRLLVL.

The chain couples TRBV19 to TRBJ1-6; D not certain. This CDR3 has 14 residues. Germline assignment: CDR1 LNHDA and CDR2 SQIVND (reference sequence). V was trimmed by 4 bases and J by 5 bases, leaving 9 bases between them. The CDR3 DNA follows: TGTGCCAGTAGTACGGGGTTCAATAATTCACCCCTCCACTTT. This codes for CASSTGFNNSPLHF.

V and J are TRBV5-6 and TRBJ2-1; D unresolved. Trimming removed 4 bases from V and 4 bases from J, with 15 bases in between. The CDR3 spans 15 residues. Germline V gene data show CDR1 as SGHDT and CDR2 as YYEEEE. The DNA of the CDR3 is TGTGCCAGCAGCCCCCGGCCCCAGGCGTACAATGAGCAGTTCTTC. Residues: CASSPRPQAYNEQFF.

This sequence joins TRBV6-5 and TRBJ1-1; D may be TRBD1 (5 bases). CDR1 is MNHEY and CDR2 is SVGAGI in the germline V gene. The CDR3 runs 13 residues. The V and J ends lost 6 bases and 7 bases respectively, with 15 bases between them. The CDR3 sequence: CASRTTATSEAFF. The CDR3 bases are TGTGCCAGCAGGACGACAGCGACGAGTGAAGCTTTCTTT.

In this sample, this clone turned up a few times. The chain combines TRBV11-2 with TRBJ2-5; TRBD2 agrees at 10 bases. CDR1 and CDR2 (germline): SGHAT, FQNNGV. Trimming removed 5 bases from V and 5 bases from J; junction bases left unmatched: 8. This CDR3 spans 15 amino acids. The DNA of the CDR3 is TGTGCCAGCAGCCAACCTAGCGGGGGCGGGGAGACCCAGTACTTC. Translating gives CASSQPSGGGETQYF.

The rearrangement uses TRBV13 and TRBJ2-1; 7 bases are a match to TRBD2. Germline assignment: CDR1 PRHDT and CDR2 FYEKMQ (reference sequence). The CDR3 runs to 14 residues. V lost 6 bases to trimming and J lost 7 bases; unmatched junction nucleotides: 9. CDR3 sequence reads: CASSELVGGNEQFF. The CDR3 DNA reads as TGTGCCAGCAGTGAACTCGTGGGGGGGAATGAGCAGTTCTTC.

This clone has just a few counts. The chain joins TRBV27 to TRBJ1-5; the D gene is possibly TRBD1 (6 bases). This CDR3 is built from 14 residues. Germline CDR1 and CDR2: MNHEY and SMNVEV (reference sequence). The ends were cut back, 6 bases at V and 3 bases at J, with 12 bases in the middle. The CDR3 reads CASRPTGINQPQHF. DNA for the CDR3: TGTGCCAGCAGGCCTACAGGGATCAATCAGCCCCAGCATTTT.

V is TRBV27 and J is TRBJ1-2, with a weak D call TRBD1 (5 bases). CDR3 size: 14 residues. In germline, CDR1 is MNHEY, CDR2 SMNVEV (reference sequence). Trimming removed 2 bases at V and 4 bases at J, with 11 bases between. The CDR3, as DNA: TGTGCCAGCAGTTTAAACGGCCAGGGCTATGGCTACACCTTC. This sequence encodes CASSLNGQGYGYTF.

This clone was observed a few times. The CDR3 nucleotides read TGTGCCAGCAGTTACTCGACGGCCACAGGGTCAACAGAAGCTTTCTTT. This sequence encodes CASSYSTATGSTEAFF. V usage is TRBV6-5 and J usage is TRBJ1-1; D may be TRBD1 (6 bases). CDR3 size: 16 residues. Between the trimmed V and J ends, which lost 0 bases and 8 bases, there was a span of 19 bases. CDR1 and CDR2 (germline): MNHEY, SVGAGI.

This chain connects TRBV27 to TRBJ1-2; 11 nucleotides align to TRBD1. CDR3 size: 14 residues. Germline trimming cut 3 bases from V and 8 bases from J; bases unmatched to any gene: 5. From germline, CDR1 is MNHEY and CDR2 SMNVEV (reference sequence). CDR3 region: CASSFRTGGGGYTF. The CDR3, as DNA: TGTGCCAGCAGTTTTCGGACAGGGGGCGGAGGCTACACCTTC.

The V gene is TRBV4-2, the J gene TRBJ1-2; D remains ambiguous. Per the germline V gene, CDR1 is LGHNA and CDR2 is YNFKEQ. This CDR3 has 17 residues. V was pared by 3 bases and J by 4 bases, with 21 bases between. CDR3 residues: CASSQSMRARKGYGYTF. The CDR3 DNA follows: TGTGCCAGCAGCCAGAGCATGCGGGCGCGAAAAGGCTATGGCTACACCTTC.

This clone was counted a few times. The rearrangement uses TRBV6-5 and TRBJ1-5, with 9 bases matching TRBD1. Losses at the gene ends were 4 bases for V and 2 bases for J; bases not matched to a gene: 3. The CDR3 is 15 residues long. Germline values: CDR1 MNHEY, CDR2 SVGAGI. The CDR3 nucleotides read TGTGCCAGCAGTTCCCGACAGGGGGGCAATCAGCCCCAGCATTTT. Translation: CASSSRQGGNQPQHF.

In this sample, this clone turned up a few times. The chain uses TRBV6-6 and TRBJ2-7, with D perhaps TRBD2 (7 bases). The CDR3 length is 14 residues. V was shortened by 10 bases and J by 3 bases, with 19 bases between the two germline ends. The germline V gene has CDR1 MNHNY and CDR2 SVGAGI (reference sequence). DNA of the CDR3: TGTGCCACCCTGAGGGGGGGCTCTCGCTACGAGCAGTACTTC. Translated, it gives CATLRGGSRYEQYF.

This chain links TRBV6-1 with TRBJ1-4; D is uncertain. Trimming left V 8 bases short and J 4 bases short, with 14 bases between. The CDR3 spans 14 residues. Germline values: CDR1 MNHNS, CDR2 SASEGT. The DNA for the CDR3 is TGTGCCAGCCATAAAAGCAATATTAATGAAAAACTGTTTTTT. Its protein product is CASHKSNINEKLFF.

This clone appeared a few times. This chain links TRBV6-4 with TRBJ2-1; TRBD2 matches at 12 bases. The ends lost 4 bases at V and 9 bases at J; junction bases unmatched: 4. CDR1 and CDR2 (germline): MRHNA, SNTAGT. The CDR3 covers 14 residues. The CDR3 sequence: CASSVLAGGVEQFF. The DNA of the CDR3 is TGTGCCAGCAGTGTTCTAGCGGGGGGGGTTGAGCAGTTCTTC.

This sequence joins TRBV2 and TRBJ1-1; D perhaps matches TRBD1 (6 bases). V was shortened by 4 bases and J by 1 base, with 10 bases between the two germline ends. Per the germline V gene, CDR1 is SNHLY and CDR2 is FYNNEI. The CDR3 has 14 amino acids. This CDR3 reads CASSGVQGNTEAFF. CDR3 DNA sequence: TGTGCCAGCAGTGGGGTACAGGGGAACACTGAAGCTTTCTTT.

The V call is TRBV6-5, the J call TRBJ1-5; D gene unclear. Trimming took 4 bases from V and 7 from J, leaving 11 bases between them. The CDR3 consists of 13 residues. The germline CDR1 and CDR2 sequences are MNHEY and SVGAGI. The CDR3 DNA is TGTGCCAGCAGTTCCGCGATTTTCCAGCCCCAGCATTTT. Encoded protein: CASSSAIFQPQHF.

The sample holds a few counts of this clone. The chain has TRBV2 and TRBJ2-3, with D unresolved. Germline-derived CDR1 and CDR2 are SNHLY and FYNNEI. There are 13 residues in the CDR3. Trimming left V 5 bases short and J 5 bases short, with 11 bases between. The CDR3 DNA reads as TGTGCCAGCAGTATCTTGAGAGGAGATACGCAGTATTTT. It yields the protein CASSILRGDTQYF. Full variable domain (missing parts from reference TRBV2 and TRBJ2-3): EPEVTQTPSHQVTQMGQEVILRCVPISNHLYFYWYRQILGQKVEFLVSFYNNEISEKSEIFDDQFSVERPDGSNFTLKIRSTKLEDSAMYFCASSILRGDTQYFGPGTRLTVL.

This clone was recorded a few times. The chain has TRBV18 and TRBJ1-6, with TRBD1 identical over 7 bases. Trimming took 6 bases from V and 10 from J; bases not matched to a gene: 9. There are 14 residues in the CDR3. Germline values: CDR1 KGHSH, CDR2 LQKENI. DNA for the CDR3: TGTGCCAGCTCCCCCGACAGGGTCGTCTCACCCCTCCACTTT. Protein sequence: CASSPDRVVSPLHF.

The chain combines TRBV7-9 with TRBJ1-1; perhaps TRBD1 as D (5 bases). The CDR3 extends over 14 amino acids. V was trimmed by 0 bases and J by 1 base, leaving 6 bases between them. The germline CDR1 and CDR2 sequences are SEHNR and FQNEAQ (reference sequence). The CDR3 DNA reads as TGTGCCAGCAGCTTAGCGGGGGGGAACACTGAAGCTTTCTTT. Its translation is CASSLAGGNTEAFF.

The chain recombines TRBV9 with TRBJ2-7; 7 bases line up with TRBD1. CDR3 size: 15 residues. Germline CDR1 SGDLS, CDR2 YYNGEE. With V trimmed by 0 bases and J by 2 bases, 5 bases remained unmatched. CDR3 loop: CASSVAWDSTYEQYF. DNA of the CDR3: TGTGCCAGCAGCGTAGCCTGGGACAGTACCTACGAGCAGTACTTC.

The DNA of the CDR3 is TGCGCCAGCAGCTCCGTAAATCCGGGGGAGCTGTTTTTT. Its translation: CASSSVNPGELFF. The chain recombines TRBV5-1 with TRBJ2-2; no clear D. Trimming left V 3 bases short and J 8 bases short, with 11 bases between. CDR1 SGHRS and CDR2 YFSETQ come from the germline V gene. CDR3 length: 13 amino acids. Full variable domain (missing parts from reference TRBV5-1 and TRBJ2-2): KAGVTQTPRYLIKTRGQQVTLSCSPISGHRSVSWYQQTPGQGLQFLFEYFSETQRNKGNFPGRFSGRQFSNSRSEMNVSTLELGDSALYLCASSSVNPGELFFGEGSRLTVL.